This T cell receptor (beta chain) was found in a study of blood T cell repertoires in COVID-19. Study as a whole: The United States, Italy and Spain supplied acute and convalescent COVID-19 samples. PBMCs, B-cell-depleted T cells, or T cells provided the cDNA or gDNA that made up the material.

Per the study methods: Reference gene primer amplification in the assay estimated nucleated cell counts. Clones were read by immunoSEQ multiplex PCR, and TCRdb kept only the in-frame ones, dropping some. The V and J calls and clone size are taken from that table; D and trimming were inferred from the DNA. The sample yields 100,000 or so clones, approximately 81% seen once. The CDR3 runs 14 residues. After removal of 5 bases from V and 3 bases from J, the junction contained 6 bases not matched to a gene. Per the germline V gene, CDR1 is SQVTM and CDR2 is ANQGSEA. This clone was detected a few times. The receptor was derived from a man older than 75 with acute or convalescent COVID-19. Sequenced sample: peripheral blood. V usage is TRBV29-1 and J usage is TRBJ1-2, with 10 bases that match TRBD1. The CDR3 coding sequence is TGCAGCGTTCCTGACAGGGGGCAATACTATGGCTACACCTTC. Translation gives CSVPDRGQYYGYTF.